Here is one T cell receptor (beta chain) with its context. Antigen: not known. These data are taken from a study of blood T cells in healthy people across ages. V was shortened by 3 bases and J by 6 bases, with 9 bases between the two germline ends. There are 13 residues in the CDR3. Overall study findings and caveats: Relative to aged donors, long-lived donors carried more naive CD4+ cells and displayed higher diversity. A roughly linear age-dependent decrease characterized TCR beta diversity per million T cells.

The individuals who served as donors were healthy Caucasians living in Russia, aged about 6 to 100. Through a sample-barcoded 5' primer and a J-beta primer mix, a second PCR was run for roughly 6 to 11 cycles. TCRdb fed the 5' RACE reads into MiXCR, producing one record per CDR3 protein. The sample comprises around 520,000 distinct CDR3 sequences, about 27% of which are singletons, and over 3.5% rests with the top ten. These records were also assigned to another study, of T cells of mothers and their children. That publication notes: Each child contributed some 3 million TCR beta CDR3 reads, while each mother contributed over 8.5 million.

V is TRBV12-3 or TRBV12-4 and J is TRBJ2-4; TRBD1 might be the D (6 bases). Sample: blood. This receptor was identified in a boy aged 2 to 9 in good health. CDR3 sequence: CASSFRGGNIQYF. For the CDR3, the DNA is TGTGCCAGCAGTTTCAGGGGTGGAAACATTCAGTACTTC.